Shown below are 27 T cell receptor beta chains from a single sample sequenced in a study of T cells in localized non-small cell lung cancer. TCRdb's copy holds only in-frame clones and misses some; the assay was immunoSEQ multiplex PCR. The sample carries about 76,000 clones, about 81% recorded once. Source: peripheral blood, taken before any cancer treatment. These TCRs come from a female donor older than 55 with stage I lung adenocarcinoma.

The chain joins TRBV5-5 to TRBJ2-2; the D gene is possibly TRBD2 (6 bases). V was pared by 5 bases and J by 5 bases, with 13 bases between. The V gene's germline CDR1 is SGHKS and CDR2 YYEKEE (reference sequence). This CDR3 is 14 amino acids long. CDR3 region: CASRSTGGTGELFF. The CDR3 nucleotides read TGTGCCAGCAGATCTACCGGGGGAACCGGGGAGCTGTTTTTT.

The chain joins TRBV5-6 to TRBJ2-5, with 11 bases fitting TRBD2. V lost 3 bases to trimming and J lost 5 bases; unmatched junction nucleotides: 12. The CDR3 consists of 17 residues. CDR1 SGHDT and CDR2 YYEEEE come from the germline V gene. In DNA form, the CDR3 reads TGTGCCAGCAGCTCCGCTATAGCGGGGGGGTACTCGGAGACCCAGTACTTC. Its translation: CASSSAIAGGYSETQYF.

The CDR3 here is CASRLYEQYF. The CDR3 bases are TGTGCCAGCAGGCTCTACGAGCAGTACTTC. The chain is built from TRBV6-1 and TRBJ2-7; the D is unclear. In germline, CDR1 is MNHNS, CDR2 SASEGT. V gave up 6 bases and J gave up 3 bases, with 3 bases separating them. The CDR3 spans 10 residues.

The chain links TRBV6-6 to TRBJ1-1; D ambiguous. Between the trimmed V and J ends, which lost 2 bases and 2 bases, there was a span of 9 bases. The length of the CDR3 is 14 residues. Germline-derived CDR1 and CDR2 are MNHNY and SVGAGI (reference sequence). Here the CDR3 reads CASSYTDGNTEAFF. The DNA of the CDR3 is TGTGCCAGCAGTTACACAGACGGAAACACTGAAGCTTTCTTT.

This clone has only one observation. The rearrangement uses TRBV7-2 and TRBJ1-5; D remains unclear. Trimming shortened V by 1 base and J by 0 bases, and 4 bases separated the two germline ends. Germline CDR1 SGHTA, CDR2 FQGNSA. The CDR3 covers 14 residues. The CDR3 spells CASSLVYSNQPQHF. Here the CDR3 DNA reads TGTGCCAGCAGCTTAGTCTATAGCAATCAGCCCCAGCATTTT.

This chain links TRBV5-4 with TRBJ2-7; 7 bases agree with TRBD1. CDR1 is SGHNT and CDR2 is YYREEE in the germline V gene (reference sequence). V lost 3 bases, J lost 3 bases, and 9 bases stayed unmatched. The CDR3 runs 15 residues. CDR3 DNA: TGTGCCAGCAGCTCCCGACAGGGAAGGAACTACGAGCAGTACTTC. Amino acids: CASSSRQGRNYEQYF.

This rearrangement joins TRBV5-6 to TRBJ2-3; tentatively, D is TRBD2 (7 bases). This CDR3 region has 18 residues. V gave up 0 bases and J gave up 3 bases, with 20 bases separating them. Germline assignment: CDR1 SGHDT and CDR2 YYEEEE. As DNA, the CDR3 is TGTGCCAGCAGCTTGGACCCAACTCGGGGGGCGACAACAGATACGCAGTATTTT. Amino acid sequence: CASSLDPTRGATTDTQYF.

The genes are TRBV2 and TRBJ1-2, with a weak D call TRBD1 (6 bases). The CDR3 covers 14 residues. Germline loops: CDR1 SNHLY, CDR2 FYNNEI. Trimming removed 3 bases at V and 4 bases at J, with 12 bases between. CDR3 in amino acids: CASSEQGFPYGYTF. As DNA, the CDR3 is TGTGCCAGCAGTGAGCAGGGGTTCCCCTATGGCTACACCTTC.

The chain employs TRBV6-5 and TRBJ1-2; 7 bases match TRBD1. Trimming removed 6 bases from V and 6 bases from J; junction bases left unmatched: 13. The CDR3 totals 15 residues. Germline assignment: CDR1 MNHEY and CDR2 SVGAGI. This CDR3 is CASSQTGSGWDGYTF. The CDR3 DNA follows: TGTGCCAGCAGCCAGACAGGGTCAGGGTGGGATGGCTACACCTTC.

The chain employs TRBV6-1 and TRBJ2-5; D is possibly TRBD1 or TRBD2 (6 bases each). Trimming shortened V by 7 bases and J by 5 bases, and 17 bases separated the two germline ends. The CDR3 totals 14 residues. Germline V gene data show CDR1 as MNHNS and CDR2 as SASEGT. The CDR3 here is CASKVHGGRETQYF. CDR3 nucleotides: TGTGCCAGCAAGGTACACGGGGGCCGGGAGACCCAGTACTTC.

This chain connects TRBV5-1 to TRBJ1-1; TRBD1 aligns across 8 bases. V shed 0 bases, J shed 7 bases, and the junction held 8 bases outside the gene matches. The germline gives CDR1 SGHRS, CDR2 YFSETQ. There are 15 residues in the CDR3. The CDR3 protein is CASSLEARGQGEAFF. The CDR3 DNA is TGCGCCAGCAGCTTGGAGGCCAGGGGGCAGGGTGAAGCTTTCTTT.

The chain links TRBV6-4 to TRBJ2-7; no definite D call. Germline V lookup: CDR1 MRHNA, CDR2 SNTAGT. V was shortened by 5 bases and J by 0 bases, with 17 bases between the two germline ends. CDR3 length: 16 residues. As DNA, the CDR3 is TGTGCCAGCAGTTTGGTCCGGGCGGTGAGCTCCTACGAGCAGTACTTC. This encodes CASSLVRAVSSYEQYF.

The CDR3 spells CASIQAGFGGSSGNTIYF. CDR3 in DNA: TGTGCCAGCATTCAGGCAGGGTTTGGAGGGAGCTCTGGAAACACCATATATTTT. The chain recombines TRBV28 with TRBJ1-3; D perhaps matches TRBD1 (5 bases). The CDR3 loop spans 18 amino acids. The V gene lost 7 bases and the J gene lost 0 bases, with 22 bases spanning the gap. From germline, CDR1 is MDHEN and CDR2 SYDVKM.

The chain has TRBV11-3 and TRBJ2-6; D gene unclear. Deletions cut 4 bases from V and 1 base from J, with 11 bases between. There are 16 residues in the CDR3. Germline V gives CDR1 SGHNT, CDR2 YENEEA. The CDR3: CASSSPGPSGANVLTF. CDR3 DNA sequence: TGTGCCAGCAGCTCTCCGGGCCCTTCTGGGGCCAACGTCCTGACTTTC. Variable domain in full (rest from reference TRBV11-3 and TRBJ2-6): EAGVVQSPRYKIIEKKQPVAFWCNPISGHNTLYWYLQNLGQGPELLIRYENEEAVDDSQLPKDRFSAERLKGVDSTLKIQPAELGDSAVYLCASSSPGPSGANVLTFGAGSRLTVL.

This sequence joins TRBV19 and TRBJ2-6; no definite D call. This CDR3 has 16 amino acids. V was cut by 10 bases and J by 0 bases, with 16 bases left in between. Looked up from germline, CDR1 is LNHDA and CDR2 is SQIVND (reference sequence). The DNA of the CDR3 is TGTGCCACTGATGGCAGTCGCCTCTCTGGGGCCAACGTCCTGACTTTC. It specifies CATDGSRLSGANVLTF.

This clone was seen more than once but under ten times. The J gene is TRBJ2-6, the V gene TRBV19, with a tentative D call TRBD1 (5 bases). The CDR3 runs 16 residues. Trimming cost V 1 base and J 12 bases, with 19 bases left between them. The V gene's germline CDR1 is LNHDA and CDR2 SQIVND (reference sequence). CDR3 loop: CASSIASQGVSVVLTF. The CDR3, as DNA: TGTGCCAGTAGTATAGCTTCCCAGGGCGTAAGTGTCGTCCTGACTTTC.

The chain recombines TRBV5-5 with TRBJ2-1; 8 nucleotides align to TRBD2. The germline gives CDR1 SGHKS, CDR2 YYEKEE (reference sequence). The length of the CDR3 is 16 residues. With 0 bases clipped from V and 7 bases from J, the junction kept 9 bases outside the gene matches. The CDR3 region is CASSLDPRGGINEQFF. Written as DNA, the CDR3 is TGTGCCAGCAGCTTGGACCCCCGGGGGGGCATAAATGAGCAGTTCTTC.

The CDR3 bases are TGTGCCATCAGGAGGACTAGCGGGAAGGTAGATACGCAGTATTTT. Translating it yields CAIRRTSGKVDTQYF. J is TRBJ2-3 and V is TRBV10-3; 12 nucleotides align to TRBD2. V lost 6 bases to trimming and J lost 5 bases; unmatched junction nucleotides: 6. CDR3 length equals 15 residues. CDR1 is ENHRY and CDR2 is SYGVKD in the germline V gene.

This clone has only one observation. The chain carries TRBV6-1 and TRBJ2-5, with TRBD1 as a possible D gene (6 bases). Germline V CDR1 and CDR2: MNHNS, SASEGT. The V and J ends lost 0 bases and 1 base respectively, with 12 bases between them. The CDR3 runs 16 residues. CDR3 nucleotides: TGTGCCAGCAGTGAAGCTGTCAGGGGAGTCCAAGAGACCCAGTACTTC. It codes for CASSEAVRGVQETQYF.

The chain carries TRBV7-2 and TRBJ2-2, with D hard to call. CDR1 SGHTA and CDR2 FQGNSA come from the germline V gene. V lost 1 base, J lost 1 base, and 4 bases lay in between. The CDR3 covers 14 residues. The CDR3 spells CASSLGVNTGELFF. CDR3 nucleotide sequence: TGTGCCAGCAGCTTAGGAGTGAACACCGGGGAGCTGTTTTTT.

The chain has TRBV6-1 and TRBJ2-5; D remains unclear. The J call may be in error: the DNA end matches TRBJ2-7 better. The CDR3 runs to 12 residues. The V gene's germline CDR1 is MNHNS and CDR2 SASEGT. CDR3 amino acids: CASSENSYEQYF. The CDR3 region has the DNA TGTGCCAGCAGTGAAAATTCCTACGAGCAGTACTTC.

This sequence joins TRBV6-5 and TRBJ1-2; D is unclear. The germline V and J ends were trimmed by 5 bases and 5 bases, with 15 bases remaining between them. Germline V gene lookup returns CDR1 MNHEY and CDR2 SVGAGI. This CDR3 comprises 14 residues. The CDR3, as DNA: TGTGCCAGCAGTCGCGCGGGAGGTCTGTATGGCTACACCTTC. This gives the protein CASSRAGGLYGYTF.

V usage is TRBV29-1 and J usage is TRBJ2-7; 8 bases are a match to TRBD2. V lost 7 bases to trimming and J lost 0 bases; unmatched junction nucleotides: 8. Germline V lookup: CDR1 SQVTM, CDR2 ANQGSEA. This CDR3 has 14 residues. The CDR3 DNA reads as TGCAGCGCTACTTCCGGGACTAGCTCCTACGAGCAGTACTTC. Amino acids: CSATSGTSSYEQYF.

As DNA, the CDR3 is TGTGCCATCAGTGAGTCGGGGACGGCTAATGAAAAACTGTTTTTT. Encoded protein: CAISESGTANEKLFF. J is TRBJ1-4 and V is TRBV10-3, with D perhaps TRBD1 (5 bases). Germline CDR1 is ENHRY and CDR2 is SYGVKD. The CDR3 contains 15 residues. V lost 0 bases and J 3 bases, leaving 8 bases between the germline ends.

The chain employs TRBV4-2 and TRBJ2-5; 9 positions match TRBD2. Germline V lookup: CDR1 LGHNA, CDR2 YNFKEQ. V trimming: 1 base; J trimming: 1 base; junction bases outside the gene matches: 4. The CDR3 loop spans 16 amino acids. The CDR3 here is CASSQGLAGSQETQYF. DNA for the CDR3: TGTGCCAGCAGCCAAGGGCTAGCGGGGAGCCAAGAGACCCAGTACTTC.

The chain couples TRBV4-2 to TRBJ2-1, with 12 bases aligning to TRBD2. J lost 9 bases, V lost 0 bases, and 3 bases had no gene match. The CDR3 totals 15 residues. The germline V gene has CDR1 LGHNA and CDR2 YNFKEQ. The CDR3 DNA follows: TGTGCCAGCAGCCAAGATCTAGCGGGGGGGCGTGAGCAGTTCTTC. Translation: CASSQDLAGGREQFF.

The CDR3 region has the DNA TGTGCCAGCACTAAGAATCGGGGTTCCTACGAGCAGTACTTC. It is translated as CASTKNRGSYEQYF. The chain carries TRBV28 and TRBJ2-7, with D possibly TRBD2 on 5 matching bases. Trimming pared 7 bases from V and 1 base from J, leaving 14 bases between. Germline CDR1 MDHEN, CDR2 SYDVKM. CDR3 length equals 14 residues. The variable domain in full, with the rest retrieved from reference TRBV28 and TRBJ2-7, is DVKVTQSSRYLVKRTGEKVFLECVQDMDHENMFWYRQDPGLGLRLIYFSYDVKMKEKGDIPEGYSVSREKKERFSLILESASTNQTSMYLCASTKNRGSYEQYFGPGTRLTVT.